This TCR beta chain was identified during a study of human T cells and chemical hapten exposure. The time point here: healthy volunteer bleed at 2 weeks. Extraction of total RNA was performed on unfractionated whole blood. This clonotype has just a few counts. V shed 3 bases, J shed 3 bases, and the junction held 7 bases outside the gene matches. This CDR3 contains 15 residues. TCRdb ran MiXCR on the RACE reads and lists one entry per CDR3 protein. There are about 130,000 distinct CDR3 sequences in the sample; approximately 10% occur only once, and around 1.7% lies in the top ten. This clonotype was sampled from a male donor in good health. Some clones in this sample may be carry-over from other donors' samples. The V call is TRBV12-3 or TRBV12-4, the J call TRBJ1-1; 7 bases map to TRBD1. Material for sequencing was whole blood. The CDR3 DNA follows: TGTGCCAGCAGTTTCCCGACAGGGTGGGACACTGAAGCTTTCTTT. Translation: CASSFPTGWDTEAFF.